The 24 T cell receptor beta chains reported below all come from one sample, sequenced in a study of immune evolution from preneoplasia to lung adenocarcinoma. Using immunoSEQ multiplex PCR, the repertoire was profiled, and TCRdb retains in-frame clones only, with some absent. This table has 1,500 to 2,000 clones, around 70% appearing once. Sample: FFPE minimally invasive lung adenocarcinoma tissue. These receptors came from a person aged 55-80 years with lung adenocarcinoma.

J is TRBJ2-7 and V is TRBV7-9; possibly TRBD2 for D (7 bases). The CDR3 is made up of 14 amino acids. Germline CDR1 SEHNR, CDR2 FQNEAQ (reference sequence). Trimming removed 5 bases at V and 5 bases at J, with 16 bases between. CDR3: CASSPRRGAHEQYF. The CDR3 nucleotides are TGTGCCAGCAGCCCTAGACGGGGGGCCCACGAGCAGTACTTC.

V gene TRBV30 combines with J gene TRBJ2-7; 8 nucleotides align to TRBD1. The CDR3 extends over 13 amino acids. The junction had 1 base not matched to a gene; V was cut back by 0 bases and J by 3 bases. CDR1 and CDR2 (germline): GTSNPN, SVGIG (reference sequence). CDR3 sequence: CAWSVDRDYEQYF. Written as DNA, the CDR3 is TGTGCCTGGAGTGTGGACAGGGACTACGAGCAGTACTTC. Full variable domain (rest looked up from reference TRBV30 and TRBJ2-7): SQTIHQWPATLVQPVGSPLSLECTVEGTSNPNLYWYRQAAGRGLQLLFYSVGIGQISSEVPQNLSASRPQDRQFILSSKKLLLSDSGFYLCAWSVDRDYEQYFGPGTRLTVT.

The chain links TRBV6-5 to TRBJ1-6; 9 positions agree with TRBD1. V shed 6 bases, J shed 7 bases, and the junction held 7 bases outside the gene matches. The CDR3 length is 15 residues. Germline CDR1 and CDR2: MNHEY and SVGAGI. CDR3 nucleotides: TGTGCCAGCAGCACTACGGGGACAGGGAATTCACCCCTCCACTTT. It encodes CASSTTGTGNSPLHF.

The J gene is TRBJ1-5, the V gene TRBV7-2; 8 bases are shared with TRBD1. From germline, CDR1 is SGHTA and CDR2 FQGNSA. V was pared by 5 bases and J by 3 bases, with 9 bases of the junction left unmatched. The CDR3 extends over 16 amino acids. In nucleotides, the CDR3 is TGTGCCAGCAGCCCGTCAACGGACAGGGACAATCAGCCCCAGCATTTT. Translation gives CASSPSTDRDNQPQHF. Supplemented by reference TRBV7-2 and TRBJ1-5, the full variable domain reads GAGVSQSPSNKVTEKGKDVELRCDPISGHTALYWYRQSLGQGLEFLIYFQGNSAPDKSGLPSDRFSAERTGGSVSTLTIQRTQQEDSAVYLCASSPSTDRDNQPQHFGDGTRLSIL.

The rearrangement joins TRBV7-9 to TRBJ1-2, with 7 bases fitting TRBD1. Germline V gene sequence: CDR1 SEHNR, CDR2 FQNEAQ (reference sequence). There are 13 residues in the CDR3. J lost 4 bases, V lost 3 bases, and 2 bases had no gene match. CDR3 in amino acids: CASSFSGGYGYTF. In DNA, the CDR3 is TGTGCCAGCAGCTTCTCAGGGGGCTATGGCTACACCTTC.

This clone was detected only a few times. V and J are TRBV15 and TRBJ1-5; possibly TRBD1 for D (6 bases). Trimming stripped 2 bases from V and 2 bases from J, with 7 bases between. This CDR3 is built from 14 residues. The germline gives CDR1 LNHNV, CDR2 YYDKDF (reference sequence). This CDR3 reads CATSRNRGNQPQHF. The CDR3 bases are TGTGCCACCAGCAGAAACAGGGGCAATCAGCCCCAGCATTTT.

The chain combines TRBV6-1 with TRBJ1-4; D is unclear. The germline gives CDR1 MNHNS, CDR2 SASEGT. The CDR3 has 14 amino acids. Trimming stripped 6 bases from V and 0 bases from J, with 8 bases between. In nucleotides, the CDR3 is TGTGCCAGCAGAGAGGATCCAACTAATGAAAAACTGTTTTTT. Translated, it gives CASREDPTNEKLFF.

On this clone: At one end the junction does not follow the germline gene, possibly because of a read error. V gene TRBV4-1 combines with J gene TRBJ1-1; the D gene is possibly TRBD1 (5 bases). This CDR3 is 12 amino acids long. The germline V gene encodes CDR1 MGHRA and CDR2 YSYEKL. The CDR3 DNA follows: TGCGCCAGCAGGCAAGGACAATCTGGTGCTTTCTTT. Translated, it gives CASRQGQSGAFF.

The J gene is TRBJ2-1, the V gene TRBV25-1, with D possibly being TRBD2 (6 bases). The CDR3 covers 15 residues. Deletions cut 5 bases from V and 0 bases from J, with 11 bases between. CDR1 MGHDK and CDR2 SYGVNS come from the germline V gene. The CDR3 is CASSIGGPSYNEQFF. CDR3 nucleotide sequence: TGTGCCAGCAGTATCGGAGGGCCCTCCTACAATGAGCAGTTCTTC.

The CDR3 DNA reads as TGTGCCAGCAGCCCCACCGGGGCCGAGCAGTTCTTC. Translation: CASSPTGAEQFF. The chain has TRBV7-6 and TRBJ2-1; perhaps D is TRBD1 or TRBD2 (5 bases each). Looked up from germline, CDR1 is SGHVS and CDR2 is FNYEAQ. This CDR3 region has 12 residues. Trimming took off 5 bases at V and 10 bases at J, with 12 bases between the two ends.

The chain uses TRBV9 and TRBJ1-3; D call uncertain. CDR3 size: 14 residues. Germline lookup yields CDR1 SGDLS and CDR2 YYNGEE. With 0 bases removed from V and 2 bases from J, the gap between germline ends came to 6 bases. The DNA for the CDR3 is TGTGCCAGCAGCGTAGACACACCTGGAAACACCATATATTTT. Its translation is CASSVDTPGNTIYF.

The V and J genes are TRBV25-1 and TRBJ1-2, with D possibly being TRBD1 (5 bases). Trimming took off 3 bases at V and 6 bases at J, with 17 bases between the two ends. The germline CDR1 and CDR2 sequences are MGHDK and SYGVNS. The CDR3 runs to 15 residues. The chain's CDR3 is CASSDISGARDGYTF. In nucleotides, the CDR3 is TGTGCCAGCAGTGATATATCTGGGGCGCGCGATGGCTACACCTTC.

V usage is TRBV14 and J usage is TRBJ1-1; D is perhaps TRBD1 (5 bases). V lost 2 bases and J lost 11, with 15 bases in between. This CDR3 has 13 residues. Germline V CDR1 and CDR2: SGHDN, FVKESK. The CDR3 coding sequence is TGTGCCAGCAGCCAATCCGGGACCAAGGTGGCTTTCTTT. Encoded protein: CASSQSGTKVAFF.

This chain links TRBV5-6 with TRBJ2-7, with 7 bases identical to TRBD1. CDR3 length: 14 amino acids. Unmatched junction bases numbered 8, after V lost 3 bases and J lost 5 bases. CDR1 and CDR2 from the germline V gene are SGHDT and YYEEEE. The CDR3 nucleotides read TGTGCCAGCAGCTCCTCTCCAGGGGGACACGAGCAGTACTTC. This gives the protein CASSSSPGGHEQYF.

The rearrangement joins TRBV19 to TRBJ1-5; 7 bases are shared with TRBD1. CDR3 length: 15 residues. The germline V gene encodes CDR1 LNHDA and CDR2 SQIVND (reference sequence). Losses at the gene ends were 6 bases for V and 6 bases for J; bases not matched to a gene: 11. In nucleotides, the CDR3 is TGTGCCAGTAGCCCGGACAGGTCGGCGGGTCAGCCCCAGCATTTT. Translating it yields CASSPDRSAGQPQHF.

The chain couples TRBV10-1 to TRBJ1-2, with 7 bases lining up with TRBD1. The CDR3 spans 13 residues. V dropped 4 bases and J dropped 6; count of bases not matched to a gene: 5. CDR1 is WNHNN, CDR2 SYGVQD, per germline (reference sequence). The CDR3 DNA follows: TGCGCCAGCAGTGCTGACAGGGCCAATGGCTACACCTTC. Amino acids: CASSADRANGYTF.

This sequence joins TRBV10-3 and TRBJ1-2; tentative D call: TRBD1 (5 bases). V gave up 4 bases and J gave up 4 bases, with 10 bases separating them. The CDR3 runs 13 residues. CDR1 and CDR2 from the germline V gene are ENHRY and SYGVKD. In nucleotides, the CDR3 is TGTGCCATCAGTGGGAACCAGGGCTATGGCTACACCTTC. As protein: CAISGNQGYGYTF.

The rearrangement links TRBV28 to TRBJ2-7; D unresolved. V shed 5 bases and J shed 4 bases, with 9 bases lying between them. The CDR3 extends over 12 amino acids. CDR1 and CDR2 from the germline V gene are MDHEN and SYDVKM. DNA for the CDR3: TGTGCCAGCAGTACCCCGGGTTACGAGCAGTACTTC. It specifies CASSTPGYEQYF.

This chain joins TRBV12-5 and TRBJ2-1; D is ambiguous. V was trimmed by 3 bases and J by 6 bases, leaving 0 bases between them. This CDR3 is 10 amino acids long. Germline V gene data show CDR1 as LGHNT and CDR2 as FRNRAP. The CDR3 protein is CASGFNEQFF. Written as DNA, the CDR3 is TGTGCTAGTGGTTTCAATGAGCAGTTCTTC.

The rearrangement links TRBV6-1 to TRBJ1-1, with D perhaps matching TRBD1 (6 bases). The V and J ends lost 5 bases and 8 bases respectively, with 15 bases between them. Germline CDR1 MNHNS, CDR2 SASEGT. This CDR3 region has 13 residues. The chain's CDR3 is CASSKEQTGEAFF. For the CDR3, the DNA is TGTGCCAGCAGTAAAGAGCAGACAGGAGAAGCTTTCTTT.

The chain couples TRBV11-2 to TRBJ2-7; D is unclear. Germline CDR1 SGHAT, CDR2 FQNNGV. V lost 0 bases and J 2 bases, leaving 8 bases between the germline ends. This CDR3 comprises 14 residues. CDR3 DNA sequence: TGTGCCAGCAGCTTAGAACAGTGGGCCTACGAGCAGTACTTC. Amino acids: CASSLEQWAYEQYF.

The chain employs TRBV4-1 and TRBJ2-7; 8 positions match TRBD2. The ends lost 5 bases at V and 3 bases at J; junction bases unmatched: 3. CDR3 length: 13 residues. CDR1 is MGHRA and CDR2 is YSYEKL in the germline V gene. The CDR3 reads CASSSGLGYEQYF. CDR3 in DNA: TGCGCCAGCAGCTCGGGACTAGGCTACGAGCAGTACTTC.

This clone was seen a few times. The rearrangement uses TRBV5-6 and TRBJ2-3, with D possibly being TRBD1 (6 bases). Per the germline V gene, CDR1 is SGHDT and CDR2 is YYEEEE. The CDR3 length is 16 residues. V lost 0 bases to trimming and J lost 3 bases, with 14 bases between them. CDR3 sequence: CASSLEGRGGTDTQYF. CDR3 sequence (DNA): TGTGCCAGCAGCTTGGAGGGCAGGGGCGGGACAGATACGCAGTATTTT.

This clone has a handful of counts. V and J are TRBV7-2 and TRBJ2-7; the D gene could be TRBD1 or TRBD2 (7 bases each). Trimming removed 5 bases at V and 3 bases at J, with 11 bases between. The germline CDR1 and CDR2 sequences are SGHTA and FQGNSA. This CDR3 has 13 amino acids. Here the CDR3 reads CASSGRGGYEQYF. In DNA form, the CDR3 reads TGTGCCAGCAGCGGCAGGGGGGGCTACGAGCAGTACTTC.